Each of the 11 T cell receptor beta chains below was sequenced from the same sample in a study of T cell changes during pregnancy in multiple sclerosis. This table comes from immunoSEQ multiplex PCR, and its TCRdb copy is limited to in-frame clones, with some not included. The table includes 65,000 to 85,000 clones, roughly nine tenths detected once. The material sequenced was peripheral blood, taken in the second trimester of pregnancy. These receptors were obtained from a female donor with multiple sclerosis, enrolled in a pregnancy study.

J is TRBJ1-2 and V is TRBV2; no firm D call. Germline lookup yields CDR1 SNHLY and CDR2 FYNNEI. The CDR3 spans 13 residues. V was trimmed by 6 bases and J by 1 base, leaving 9 bases between them. CDR3 nucleotide sequence: TGTGCCAGCAGACTGGGCCGTAACTATGGCTACACCTTC. Its protein product is CASRLGRNYGYTF.

The chain links TRBV7-2 to TRBJ2-7; 9 positions agree with TRBD1. Germline V gene sequence: CDR1 SGHTA, CDR2 FQGNSA. Losses at the gene ends were 4 bases for V and 2 bases for J; bases not matched to a gene: 9. The CDR3 consists of 16 residues. The CDR3 nucleotides are TGTGCCAGCAGCTCGCCCCCGGGACAGGGTGCCTACGAGCAGTACTTC. This sequence encodes CASSSPPGQGAYEQYF.

V is TRBV10-1 and J is TRBJ2-7; 9 bases fit TRBD2. J was trimmed by 7 bases and V by 3 bases; bases with no gene match: 7. Germline V gene lookup returns CDR1 WNHNN and CDR2 SYGVQD (reference sequence). The CDR3 length is 14 residues. The CDR3 is CASSEEREAGEQYF. DNA of the CDR3: TGCGCCAGCAGTGAAGAGCGGGAGGCGGGGGAGCAGTACTTC.

This clone was counted a single time. The chain recombines TRBV10-3 with TRBJ1-2, with D tentatively TRBD1 (5 bases). Trimming stripped 2 bases from V and 4 bases from J, with 14 bases between. The CDR3 has 15 amino acids. Germline V gene sequence: CDR1 ENHRY, CDR2 SYGVKD. The CDR3 spells CAISEGSRGGYGYTF. CDR3 coding DNA: TGTGCCATCAGTGAGGGGAGTCGCGGGGGCTATGGCTACACCTTC.

The chain has TRBV18 and TRBJ1-2, with D uncertain. The germline V gene encodes CDR1 KGHSH and CDR2 LQKENI. CDR3 size: 13 residues. V lost 2 bases to trimming and J lost 5 bases, with 9 bases between them. CDR3 sequence: CASSPDTRYGYTF. CDR3 coding DNA: TGTGCCAGCTCACCAGACACCCGTTATGGCTACACCTTC.

This clone occurred once. Written as DNA, the CDR3 is TGCGCCAGCAGCCAAGAAGAGACAGATACGCAGTATTTT. This encodes CASSQEETDTQYF. The chain uses TRBV4-1 and TRBJ2-3; D remains unclear. The CDR3 totals 13 residues. From germline, CDR1 is MGHRA and CDR2 YSYEKL. V was trimmed by 0 bases and J by 3 bases, leaving 4 bases between them.

The chain joins TRBV6-1 to TRBJ1-2, with 10 positions matching TRBD1. J was trimmed by 5 bases and V by 8 bases; bases with no gene match: 11. This CDR3 region has 15 residues. The germline CDR1 and CDR2 sequences are MNHNS and SASEGT. The CDR3 nucleotides are TGTGCCAGCTCTAGCCCAGACAGGGGGCATTATGGCTACACCTTC. This sequence encodes CASSSPDRGHYGYTF.

The V and J genes are TRBV7-6 and TRBJ2-7, with a possible D match to TRBD2 (5 bases). Trimming shortened V by 5 bases and J by 1 base, and 15 bases separated the two germline ends. In germline, CDR1 is SGHVS, CDR2 FNYEAQ. The CDR3 is made up of 15 amino acids. In DNA, the CDR3 is TGTGCCAGCAGCCCCGGCCGGGATGCATCCTACGAGCAGTACTTC. This codes for CASSPGRDASYEQYF.

V is TRBV27 and J is TRBJ2-5; 10 positions agree with TRBD2. Germline V lookup: CDR1 MNHEY, CDR2 SMNVEV (reference sequence). The junction had 18 bases not matched to a gene; V was cut back by 3 bases and J by 5 bases. CDR3 length: 19 residues. CDR3 protein: CASSLSAASGSWIGETQYF. The CDR3 DNA reads as TGTGCCAGCAGTTTGAGTGCGGCTAGCGGGAGTTGGATTGGTGAGACCCAGTACTTC.

The V gene is TRBV19, the J gene TRBJ1-5, with 7 bases identical to TRBD1. The CDR3 has 16 amino acids. The V and J ends lost 9 bases and 7 bases, in that order; junction bases with no gene match: 18. CDR1 and CDR2 from the germline V gene are LNHDA and SQIVND (reference sequence). For the CDR3, the DNA is TGTGCCAGCGGGGGAGAACAGGGGAGGTTGGGACAGCCCCAGCATTTT. Translated: CASGGEQGRLGQPQHF.

V usage is TRBV12-5 and J usage is TRBJ1-4, with a possible D match to TRBD1 (5 bases). Looked up from germline, CDR1 is LGHNT and CDR2 is FRNRAP. The CDR3 runs to 17 residues. V lost 0 bases to trimming and J lost 3 bases, with 14 bases between them. CDR3 in amino acids: CASGLVGEGRPNEKLFF. The CDR3 region has the DNA TGTGCTAGTGGTTTGGTAGGGGAAGGTAGGCCTAATGAAAAACTGTTTTTT.